The T cell receptor (delta chain) described here comes from a study of Vδ1+ human thymocytes. Points from the study as a whole: Thymic TRG and TRD repertoires appeared highly polyclonal.

The template was reverse-transcribed extracted RNA. Pooled V-gene forward primers with one constant-region reverse primer generated the CDR3 amplicons by multiplex PCR. TCRdb redid clone calling on the multiplex PCR reads using CATT. The sample records more than 50,000 delta-chain clones, around a sixth being singletons. With regard to this clone: No antigen is known for it.

The CDR3 has 14 residues. The ends were cut back, 0 bases at V and 4 bases at J, with 9 bases in the middle. The V gene's germline CDR1 is TSWWSYY and CDR2 QGS. The chain carries TRDV1 and TRDJ1; D call uncertain. The material sequenced was Vdelta1+ gamma-delta thymocytes from the thymus. Subset indicated: FACS-sorted CD3+ TCRalphabeta- TCRVdelta1+ TCRVdelta2- thymocytes. This TCR derives from a boy younger than two who had congenital heart surgery. CDR3 DNA: TGTGCTCTTGGGGAACTTCCCCCCTACGATAAACTCATCTTT. Amino acids: CALGELPPYDKLIF.